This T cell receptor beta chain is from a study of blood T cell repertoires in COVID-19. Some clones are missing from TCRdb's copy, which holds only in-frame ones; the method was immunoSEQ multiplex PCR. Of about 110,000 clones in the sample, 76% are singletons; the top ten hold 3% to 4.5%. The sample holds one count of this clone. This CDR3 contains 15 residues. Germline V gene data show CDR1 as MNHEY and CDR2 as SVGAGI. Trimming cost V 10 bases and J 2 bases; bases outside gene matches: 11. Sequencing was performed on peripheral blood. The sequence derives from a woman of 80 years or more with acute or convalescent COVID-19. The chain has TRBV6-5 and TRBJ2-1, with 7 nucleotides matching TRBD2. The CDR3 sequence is CATQSTSQTYNEQFF. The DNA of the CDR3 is TGTGCCACACAATCGACTAGCCAAACCTACAATGAGCAGTTCTTC.